This TCR beta chain was obtained from a study of blood T cell repertoires in COVID-19. Study overall: Sources were T cells, B-cell-depleted T cells, or PBMCs; the material itself was cDNA or gDNA.

Recruitment covered 20 to 25 US areas and drew participants whose ages spanned 18 to 89 years. Study processing details: How many nucleated cells were present was estimated from reference gene primer amplification. Some clones are missing from TCRdb's copy, which holds only in-frame ones; the method was immunoSEQ multiplex PCR. That table is the source of V, J and clone size, and D and trimming were worked out from the DNA. The sample holds fewer than 250,000 clones, approximately 73% seen once. This CDR3 has 14 amino acids. The V gene's germline CDR1 is KGHSH and CDR2 LQKENI. V was pared by 8 bases and J by 0 bases, with 3 bases of the junction left unmatched. This clone has a handful of counts.

Sequences were obtained from PBMCs or T cells enriched from blood (not recorded which). This sequence originates from a woman aged 45-60 years with acute COVID-19. The V and J genes are TRBV18 and TRBJ2-2, with TRBD1 matching over 7 bases. The CDR3 DNA sequence: TGTGCCAGCACTCAGGGGGCGAACACCGGGGAGCTGTTTTTT. It encodes CASTQGANTGELFF.